This T cell receptor (beta chain) was captured by sequencing in a study of shared T cell receptors in the human thymus (dated by TCRdb to the early 2020s). About the study as a whole: The study examined how self-reactive, shared T-cell receptor alpha chains are generated in the human thymus.

Worth noting for this clone: It has no known antigen specificity. No clone much larger than this one lies a single base away; base qualities are absent.

Per the germline V gene (reference sequence), MNHEY is the CDR1 and SMNVEV is the CDR2. After removal of 5 bases from V and 1 base from J, the junction retains 5 bases not matched to a gene. The CDR3 goes from the cysteine to the phenylalanine over 14 residues. Left in the record is the CDR3 DNA by itself, 42 bases read in frame from the first base. Library prep was done by the immunoSEQ multiplex PCR assay. As stored in TCRdb, this immuneACCESS dataset retains in-frame rearrangements with V and J assigned. A fraction of the clones does not appear; measured against another copy, unresolved V genes explain less than half of the discrepancy, and the remainder lacks a known reason. Present in this sample are hundreds of thousands of clones, roughly 90% of which were seen just once. Approximately 0.011% of the sample rests with the top ten. These same records also appear under a second study, on human thymus T cells. As the second study states: Donors were immunologically healthy infants undergoing open corrective cardiac surgery for congenital heart defects in Finland. Thymus tissue was collected as surgical resects that were removed during corrective cardiac surgery. V and J gene segment usage appeared biased in both thymic and peripheral blood repertoires. The related research reported highly overlapping thymic TCR repertoires among unrelated individuals. TCR alpha and beta repertoires from roughly eight infant thymus samples and a few related peripheral blood samples were characterized in the study. Donor ages ranging from roughly 6 to 250 days were recorded, and more than 5 male and a couple of female infants were included in the cohort. Thymocytes were released mechanically from tissue and stored at -70 °C as pellets of roughly 9-31 million cells. Genomic DNA was extracted from frozen cell pellets with a QIAsymphony instrument. The immunoSEQ multiplex PCR assay was used to amplify the TCRB and TCRAD loci from a standardized amount of quality-controlled genomic DNA. The amplicons covered the V(D)J region and were long enough to include the CDR3 and to identify the V and J genes. Amplicon sequencing was performed on an Illumina platform through the commercial immunoSEQ service. Primer bias and sequencing errors were corrected using previously described methods, and TCRAD and TCRB definitions followed the IMGT database. Analysis of the repertoires was done with immunoSEQ Analyzer 3.0 and VDJTools and included basic statistics, V/J segment usage, diversity estimates, rarefaction and pairwise overlap. Diversity was estimated using the Chao1, ChaoE, Efron-Thisted, Shannon and inverse Simpson indices, and was also estimated on datasets down-sampled to the size of the smallest sample. Repertoire overlap used strict matching of CDR3 nucleotide sequence, V gene and J gene, with Jaccard-based multidimensional scaling clustering. On average, thymus samples yielded roughly 800,000 unique TCRB clonotypes, whereas blood samples yielded some 92,000.

The TCR was taken from a boy under two years old with a congenital heart defect. Donor details come from another sample of the same person, matched by shared clones. The sequencing input was thymocytes. Recombination linked TRBV27 to TRBJ2-7; 7 bases in the middle match TRBD1. The sequenced DNA: TGTGCCAGCAGTGCCGGGACAGAGTCCTACGAGCAGTACTTC. Its protein reads: CASSAGTESYEQYF.